Listed here is a single T cell receptor beta chain. Its antigen is not identified. At the DNA level, this CDR3 is encoded by other sequences in the same sample as well. Profiled with immunoSEQ multiplex PCR; TCRdb holds only in-frame clones, not every one. The sample yields 2 million to 2.5 million clones, 90% to 95% seen once. These data originate in a study of shared clonotypes between healthy human individuals. The study, taken as a whole, reports: The researchers took only blood, and tissue repertoires probably look different.

Germline V gives CDR1 SGHRS, CDR2 YFSETQ. Trimming pared 2 bases from V and 0 bases from J, leaving 10 bases between. There are 15 residues in the CDR3. Sequencing used naive CD4+ T cells sorted from blood. The sample's subset: CD45RA+ positively selected. The sequence came from a man younger than 35 in good health. The chain has TRBV5-1 and TRBJ2-3; perhaps D is TRBD1 or TRBD2 (6 bases each). The CDR3 protein is CASSLWGASTDTQYF. DNA of the CDR3: TGCGCCAGCAGCTTATGGGGGGCTAGCACAGATACGCAGTATTTT.